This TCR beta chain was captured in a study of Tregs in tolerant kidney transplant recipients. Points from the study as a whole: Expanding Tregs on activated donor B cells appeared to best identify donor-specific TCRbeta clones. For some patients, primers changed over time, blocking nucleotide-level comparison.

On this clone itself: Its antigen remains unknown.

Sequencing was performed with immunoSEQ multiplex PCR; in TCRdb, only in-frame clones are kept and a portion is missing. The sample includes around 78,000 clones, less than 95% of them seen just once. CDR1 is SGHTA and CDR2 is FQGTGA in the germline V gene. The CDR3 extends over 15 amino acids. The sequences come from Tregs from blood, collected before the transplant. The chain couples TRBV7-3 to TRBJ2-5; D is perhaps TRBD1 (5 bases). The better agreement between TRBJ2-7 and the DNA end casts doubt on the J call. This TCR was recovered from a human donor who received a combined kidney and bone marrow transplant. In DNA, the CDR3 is TGTGCCAGCAGCTTAAGCCCTACAGGAACCTACGAGCAGTACTTC. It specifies CASSLSPTGTYEQYF.